Below are 17 T cell receptor beta chains sequenced from a single sample in a study of blood T cell repertoires in COVID-19. Sequencing was performed with immunoSEQ multiplex PCR; in TCRdb, only in-frame clones are kept and a portion is missing. The sample contains approximately 300,000 clones, roughly nine tenths of which appear only once. The material sequenced was PBMCs or T cells enriched from blood (not recorded which). The receptors were gathered from a man aged 55 to 70 who had recovered from COVID-19.

V usage is TRBV5-8 and J usage is TRBJ2-1; 10 bases agree with TRBD2. J was trimmed by 6 bases and V by 4 bases; bases with no gene match: 7. The length of the CDR3 is 15 residues. In germline, CDR1 is SGHTS, CDR2 YDEGEE. CDR3 nucleotide sequence: TGTGCCAGCAGCCATAGCGGGAGGTTTTTCAATGAGCAGTTCTTC. It specifies CASSHSGRFFNEQFF. The full variable domain, with the rest looked up from reference TRBV5-8 and TRBJ2-1, is EAGVTQSPTHLIKTRGQQATLRCSPISGHTSVYWYQQALGLGLQFLLWYDEGEERNRGNFPPRFSGRQFPNYSSELNVNALELEDSALYLCASSHSGRFFNEQFFGPGTRLTVL.

V gene TRBV21-1 combines with J gene TRBJ2-1; TRBD2 reflects the table's D call only, with no check against the DNA. TRBV21-1 is marked as a pseudogene. The CDR3 has 15 residues. The CDR3 reads CASSNIGGRVNEQFF. The DNA of the CDR3 is TGTGCCAGCAGCAATATCGGCGGGAGGGTCAATGAGCAGTTCTTC.

The chain uses TRBV25-1 and TRBJ1-2; tentatively, D is TRBD1 (5 bases). The V gene lost 3 bases and the J gene lost 3 bases, with 20 bases spanning the gap. This CDR3 region has 17 residues. The germline gives CDR1 MGHDK, CDR2 SYGVNS. The DNA of the CDR3 is TGTGCCAGCAGTGATTTTGCGGCAGGGAGGGCGGACTATGGCTACACCTTC. As protein: CASSDFAAGRADYGYTF.

This chain joins TRBV6-5 and TRBJ2-1; TRBD1 matches at 7 bases. The germline V gene encodes CDR1 MNHEY and CDR2 SVGAGI. Trimming took 6 bases from V and 7 from J; bases not matched to a gene: 12. The CDR3 consists of 15 residues. The CDR3 bases are TGTGCCAGCAGCTATCGGACAGGCCGAGGGAATGAGCAGTTCTTC. This gives the protein CASSYRTGRGNEQFF.

The CDR3 nucleotides are TGTGCCAGCAGCGTAGACAGGAGCTATGGCTACACCTTC. Its translation: CASSVDRSYGYTF. This chain uses TRBV9 with TRBJ1-2; D might be TRBD1 (5 bases). The CDR3 length is 13 residues. Germline CDR1 is SGDLS and CDR2 is YYNGEE. Trimming left V 0 bases short and J 4 bases short, with 7 bases between.

The chain employs TRBV6-6 and TRBJ1-2; maybe TRBD1 (6 bases). Trimming took 6 bases from V and 3 from J, leaving 17 bases between them. The CDR3 has 15 residues. Germline lookup yields CDR1 MNHNY and CDR2 SVGAGI (reference sequence). The CDR3 loop is CASSPRGMADYGYTF. As DNA, the CDR3 is TGTGCCAGCAGCCCAAGGGGGATGGCCGACTATGGCTACACCTTC.

The genes are TRBV7-9 and TRBJ1-1, with TRBD1 identical over 8 bases. Per the germline V gene, CDR1 is SEHNR and CDR2 is FQNEAQ (reference sequence). The CDR3 runs 15 residues. Trimming at V came to 6 bases and at J to 5 bases, leaving 11 bases not matched to a gene. CDR3 coding DNA: TGTGCCAGCAGTCCGGCTACAGGGGGTCGGACTGAAGCTTTCTTT. Amino acid sequence: CASSPATGGRTEAFF.

The rearrangement uses TRBV28 and TRBJ2-7; 8 bases match TRBD1. The trim removed 5 bases at V and 5 bases at J, leaving 8 bases unmatched. Germline V gene sequence: CDR1 MDHEN, CDR2 SYDVKM. This CDR3 contains 14 residues. CDR3 sequence (DNA): TGTGCCAGCAGTAAGGACAGGGTAGGAAACGAGCAGTACTTC. Encoded protein: CASSKDRVGNEQYF.

CDR3 region: CASSPGTSGTFTGELFF. The CDR3 nucleotides are TGCGCCAGCAGTCCCGGGACTAGCGGGACCTTCACCGGGGAGCTGTTTTTT. The chain uses TRBV4-3 and TRBJ2-2; TRBD2 matches at 13 bases. The V gene end was trimmed by 6 bases and the J gene end by 4 bases; junction bases not matched to a gene: 8. Germline V gives CDR1 LGHNA, CDR2 YSLEER. CDR3 length equals 17 residues.

The chain employs TRBV7-3 and TRBJ2-2, with 7 bases lining up with TRBD1. V lost 5 bases to trimming and J lost 1 base; unmatched junction nucleotides: 13. This CDR3 is built from 18 residues. Germline-derived CDR1 and CDR2 are SGHTA and FQGTGA. DNA of the CDR3: TGTGCCAGCAGCGAGAGACCGGGACAGAACTTGAACACCGGGGAGCTGTTTTTT. It specifies CASSERPGQNLNTGELFF.

In the case of this clone: This CDR3 is also generated by other DNA sequences in the sample. The rearrangement uses TRBV18 and TRBJ1-2; a weak D match, TRBD1 (6 bases). Germline assignment: CDR1 KGHSH and CDR2 LQKENI. Between the trimmed V and J ends, which lost 6 bases and 5 bases, there was a span of 13 bases. The CDR3 runs 13 residues. The CDR3 coding sequence is TGTGCCAGCTCCGCCGGGCAGGGGTATGGCTACACCTTC. The encoded protein is CASSAGQGYGYTF. Supplemented by reference TRBV18 and TRBJ1-2, the full variable domain reads NAGVMQNPRHLVRRRGQEARLRCSPMKGHSHVYWYRQLPEEGLKFMVYLQKENIIDESGMPKERFSAEFPKEGPSILRIQQVVRGDSAAYFCASSAGQGYGYTFGSGTRLTVV.

This clone was found once. The rearrangement links TRBV28 to TRBJ2-2; D remains unclear. The CDR3 loop spans 15 amino acids. V shed 0 bases and J shed 1 base, with 6 bases lying between them. Germline CDR1 MDHEN, CDR2 SYDVKM. The CDR3 DNA reads as TGTGCCAGCAGTTTATGGGGCCGGAACACCGGGGAGCTGTTTTTT. Translated: CASSLWGRNTGELFF.

The rearrangement uses TRBV13 and TRBJ1-4; 7 positions agree with TRBD1. V lost 5 bases to trimming and J lost 3 bases; unmatched junction nucleotides: 3. This CDR3 spans 14 amino acids. Germline V gene data show CDR1 as PRHDT and CDR2 as FYEKMQ (reference sequence). CDR3 nucleotides: TGTGCCAGCAGCCACAGGGGACCTAATGAAAAACTGTTTTTT. Translated: CASSHRGPNEKLFF.

The chain employs TRBV6-5 and TRBJ2-7; D might be TRBD1 (6 bases). CDR1 and CDR2 from the germline V gene are MNHEY and SVGAGI. The CDR3 is 15 residues long. V lost 0 bases to trimming and J lost 4 bases, with 13 bases between them. The CDR3: CASSYSKGERYEQYF. CDR3 sequence (DNA): TGTGCCAGCAGTTACTCTAAGGGGGAACGATACGAGCAGTACTTC.

The chain joins TRBV6-4 to TRBJ1-6; the D gene is possibly TRBD1 (5 bases). V lost 5 bases, J lost 2 bases, and 7 bases lay in between. CDR3 length: 14 residues. From germline, CDR1 is MRHNA and CDR2 SNTAGT. CDR3 residues: CASSLTAYNSPLHF. CDR3 nucleotides: TGTGCCAGCAGTTTGACAGCCTATAATTCACCCCTCCACTTT.

This clone was observed once. This chain links TRBV25-1 with TRBJ2-7, with D perhaps TRBD2 (6 bases). This CDR3 is built from 15 residues. Germline V CDR1 and CDR2: MGHDK, SYGVNS. V was trimmed by 1 base and J by 0 bases, leaving 10 bases between them. The CDR3 bases are TGTGCCAGCAGTGAATTGGGGGGTTCCTCCTACGAGCAGTACTTC. Translated: CASSELGGSSYEQYF.

The rearrangement links TRBV2 to TRBJ2-2; weak D call: TRBD2 (5 bases). Deletions cut 7 bases from V and 1 base from J, with 10 bases between. CDR3 length: 14 residues. CDR1 SNHLY and CDR2 FYNNEI come from the germline V gene. The CDR3 coding sequence is TGTGCCAGCAAGGAGGCCAGGAACACCGGGGAGCTGTTTTTT. Translating it yields CASKEARNTGELFF.